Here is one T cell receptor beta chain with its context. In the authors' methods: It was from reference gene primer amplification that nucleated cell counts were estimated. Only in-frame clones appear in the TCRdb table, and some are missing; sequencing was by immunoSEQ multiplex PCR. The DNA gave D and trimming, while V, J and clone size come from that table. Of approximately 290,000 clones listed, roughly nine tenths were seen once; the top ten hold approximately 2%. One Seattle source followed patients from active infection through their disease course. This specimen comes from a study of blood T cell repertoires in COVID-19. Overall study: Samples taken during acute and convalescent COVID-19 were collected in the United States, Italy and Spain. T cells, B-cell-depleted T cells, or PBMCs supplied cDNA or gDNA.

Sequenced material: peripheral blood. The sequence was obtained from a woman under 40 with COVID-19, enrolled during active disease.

The CDR3 reads CASYEGTAGYTF. Written as DNA, the CDR3 is TGTGCCAGCTACGAGGGTACCGCTGGCTACACCTTC. The V and J genes are TRBV19 and TRBJ1-2; D is unresolved. Germline V gene lookup returns CDR1 LNHDA and CDR2 SQIVND (reference sequence). The CDR3 has 12 amino acids. Trimming shortened V by 9 bases and J by 7 bases, and 15 bases separated the two germline ends.